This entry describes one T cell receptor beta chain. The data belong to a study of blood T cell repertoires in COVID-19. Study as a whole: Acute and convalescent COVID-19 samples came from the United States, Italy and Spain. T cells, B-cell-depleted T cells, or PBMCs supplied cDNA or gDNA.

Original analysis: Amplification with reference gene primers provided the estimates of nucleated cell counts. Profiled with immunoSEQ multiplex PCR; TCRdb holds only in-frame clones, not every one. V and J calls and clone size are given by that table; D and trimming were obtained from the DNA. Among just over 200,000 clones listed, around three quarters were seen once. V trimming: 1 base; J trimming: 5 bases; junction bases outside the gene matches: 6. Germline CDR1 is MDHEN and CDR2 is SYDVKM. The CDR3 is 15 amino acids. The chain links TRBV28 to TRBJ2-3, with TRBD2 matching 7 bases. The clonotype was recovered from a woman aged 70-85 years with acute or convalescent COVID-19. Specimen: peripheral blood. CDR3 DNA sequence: TGTGCCAGCAGTTTATTGACTAGCTGGGGAGATACGCAGTATTTT. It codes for CASSLLTSWGDTQYF.